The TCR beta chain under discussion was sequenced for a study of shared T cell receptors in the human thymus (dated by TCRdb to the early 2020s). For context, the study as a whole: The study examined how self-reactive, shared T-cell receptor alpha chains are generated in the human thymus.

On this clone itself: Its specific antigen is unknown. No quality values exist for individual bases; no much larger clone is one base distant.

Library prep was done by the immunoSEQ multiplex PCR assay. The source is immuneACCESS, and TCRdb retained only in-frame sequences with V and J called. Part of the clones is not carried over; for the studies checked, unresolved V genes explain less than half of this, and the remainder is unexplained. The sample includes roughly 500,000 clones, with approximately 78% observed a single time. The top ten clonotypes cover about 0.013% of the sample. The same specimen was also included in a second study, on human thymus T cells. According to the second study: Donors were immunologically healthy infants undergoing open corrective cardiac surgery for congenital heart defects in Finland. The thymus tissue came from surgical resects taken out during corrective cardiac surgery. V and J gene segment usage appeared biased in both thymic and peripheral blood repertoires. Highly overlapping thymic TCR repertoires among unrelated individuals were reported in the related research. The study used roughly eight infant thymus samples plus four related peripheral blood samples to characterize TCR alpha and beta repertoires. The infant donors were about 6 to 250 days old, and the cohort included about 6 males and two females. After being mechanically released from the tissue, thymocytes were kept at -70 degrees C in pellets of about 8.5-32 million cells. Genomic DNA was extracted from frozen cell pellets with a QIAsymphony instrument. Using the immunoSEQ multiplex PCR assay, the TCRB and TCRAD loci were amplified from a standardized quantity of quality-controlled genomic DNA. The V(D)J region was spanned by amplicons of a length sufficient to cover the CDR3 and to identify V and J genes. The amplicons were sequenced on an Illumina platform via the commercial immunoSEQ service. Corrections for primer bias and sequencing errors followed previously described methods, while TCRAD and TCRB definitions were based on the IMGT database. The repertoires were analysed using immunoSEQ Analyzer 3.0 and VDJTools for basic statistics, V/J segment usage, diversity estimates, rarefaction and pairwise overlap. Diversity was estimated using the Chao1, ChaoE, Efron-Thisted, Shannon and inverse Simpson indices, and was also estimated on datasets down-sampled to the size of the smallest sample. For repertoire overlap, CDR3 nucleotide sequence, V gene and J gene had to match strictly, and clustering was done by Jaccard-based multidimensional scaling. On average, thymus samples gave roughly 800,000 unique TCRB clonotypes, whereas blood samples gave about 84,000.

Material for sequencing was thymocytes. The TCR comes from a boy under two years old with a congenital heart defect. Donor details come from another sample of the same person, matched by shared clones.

This receptor has the CDR3 CASSPTSGAEEQFF. The DNA reads as follows: TGTGCCAGCAGTCCCACCTCAGGGGCGGAGGAGCAGTTCTTC. The V and J segments used are TRBV7-6 and TRBJ2-1; a tentative D call is TRBD1 (6 bases match). The germline V gene provides CDR1 SGHVS and CDR2 FNYEAQ. The CDR3 has 14 amino acids, counting the end cysteine and phenylalanine. Just CDR3 DNA is preserved here, 42 bases in frame from base 1. V is cut by 6 bases and J by 10 bases, and the space between the germline ends is 19 bases. Outside the CDR3, residues come from the reference TRBV7-6 and TRBJ2-1 proteins, so the full variable domain is: GAGVSQSPRYKVTKRGQDVALRCDPISGHVSLYWYRQALGQGPEFLTYFNYEAQQDKSGLPNDRFSAERPEGSISTLTIQRTEQRDSAMYRCASSPTSGAEEQFFGPGTRLTVL.